This T cell receptor beta chain stems from a study of blood T cell repertoires in COVID-19. In the original analysis: Researchers report that nucleated cell counts were estimated from reference gene primer amplification. Data came from immunoSEQ multiplex PCR; TCRdb stores just in-frame clones and leaves some out. V, J and clone size are those of that table, while D and trimming were read from the DNA. The table records some 290,000 clones, approximately 82% of them present only once. The CDR3 is 17 residues long. CDR1 is MNHNS, CDR2 SASEGT, per germline. The V end was cut by 2 bases, the J end by 3 bases, with 19 bases between.

This clonotype was obtained from a man in his sixties who had recovered from COVID-19. V is TRBV6-1 and J is TRBJ1-2; D is unclear. Sample: peripheral blood. The CDR3 here is CASSEFLIVKLDYGYTF. The CDR3 nucleotides are TGTGCCAGCAGTGAATTCCTTATAGTTAAACTGGACTATGGCTACACCTTC.